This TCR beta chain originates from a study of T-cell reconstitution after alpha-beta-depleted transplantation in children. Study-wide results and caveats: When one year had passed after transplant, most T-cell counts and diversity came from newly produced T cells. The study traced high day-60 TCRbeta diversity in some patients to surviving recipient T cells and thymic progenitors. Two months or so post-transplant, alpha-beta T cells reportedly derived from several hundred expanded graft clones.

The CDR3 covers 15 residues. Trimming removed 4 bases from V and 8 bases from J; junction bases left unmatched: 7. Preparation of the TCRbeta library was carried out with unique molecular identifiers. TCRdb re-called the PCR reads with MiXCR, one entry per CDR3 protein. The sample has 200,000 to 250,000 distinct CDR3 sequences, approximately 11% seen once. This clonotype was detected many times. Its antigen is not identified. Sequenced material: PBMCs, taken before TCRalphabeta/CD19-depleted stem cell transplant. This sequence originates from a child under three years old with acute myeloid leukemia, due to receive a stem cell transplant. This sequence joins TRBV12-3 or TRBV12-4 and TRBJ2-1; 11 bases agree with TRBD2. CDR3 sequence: CASSSRLAGGHEQFF. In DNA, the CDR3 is TGTGCCAGCAGTTCCAGGCTAGCGGGAGGTCATGAGCAGTTCTTC.